Shown below are 3 T cell receptor beta chains from a single sample sequenced in a study of tumor and adjacent non-tumor tissue in lung cancer. The library came from three nested PCR rounds adapted from ARM-PCR protocols. Each CDR3 protein gets one entry after TCRdb re-called the multiplex PCR reads with MiXCR. Among more than 75,000 distinct CDR3 sequences listed, around 75% were seen once. No cell sorting was done before RNA was extracted from the tissue. The sequenced sample was lung tumor tissue. The receptors were gathered from a woman aged 45 to 65 with non-small cell lung cancer.

Remarks on this clonotype: One end of the junction varies from germline; a read error may be responsible. The chain joins TRBV7-9 to TRBJ2-7, with D hard to call. CDR3 length: 12 residues. Per the germline V gene, CDR1 is SEHNR and CDR2 is FQNEAQ (reference sequence). The CDR3 bases are TGTACCAGCAGCCCTTTCCATTCCGTGCAGTACTTC. It yields the protein CTSSPFHSVQYF.

The J gene is TRBJ2-7, the V gene TRBV6-5; D might be TRBD2 (6 bases). The CDR3 has 16 residues. Germline values: CDR1 MNHEY, CDR2 SVGAGI. Trimming pared 9 bases from V and 2 bases from J, leaving 23 bases between. CDR3 in amino acids: CARCGRTTGVAYEQYF. CDR3 coding DNA: TGTGCCAGGTGCGGCCGGACTACAGGCGTCGCCTACGAGCAGTACTTC.

Concerning this clonotype itself: A read error may produce the germline difference seen at one junction end. The genes are TRBV12-3 or TRBV12-4 and TRBJ2-1, with no clear D. The CDR3 is 14 amino acids. The CDR3 here is CASRRTISYNEQIF. CDR3 nucleotide sequence: TGTGCCAGCAGAAGGACCATCTCCTACAATGAGCAGATCTTC.